The 8 T cell receptor beta chains below all came from one sample that was sequenced in a study of shared clonotypes between healthy human individuals. Libraries were prepared by immunoSEQ multiplex PCR; TCRdb keeps only in-frame clonotypes and omits some of them. Among some 2.1 million clones listed, about 95% were seen once. Sequencing used naive CD4+ T cells sorted from blood. Noted subset: CD45RA+ positively selected. Source of these receptors: a man aged 18 to 29 in good health.

Comment on this clone: Within the sample, other DNA sequences also encode this same CDR3. The rearrangement links TRBV5-1 to TRBJ2-7; 9 bases agree with TRBD2. CDR1 SGHRS and CDR2 YFSETQ come from the germline V gene. The CDR3 is 14 amino acids. Unmatched junction bases numbered 2, after V lost 4 bases and J lost 0 bases. The CDR3 loop reads CASSLSGSSYEQYF. CDR3 bases: TGCGCCAGCAGCCTTAGCGGGAGCTCCTACGAGCAGTACTTC.

The chain carries TRBV6-1 and TRBJ1-5, with D perhaps TRBD1 (5 bases). V lost 1 base to trimming and J lost 2 bases, with 15 bases between them. The length of the CDR3 is 17 residues. Germline CDR1 MNHNS, CDR2 SASEGT. CDR3 region: CASSEDLGTHGNQPQHF. As DNA, the CDR3 is TGTGCCAGCAGTGAAGATTTGGGGACCCATGGCAATCAGCCCCAGCATTTT.

CDR3: CASSLGTFSTDTQYF. CDR3 in DNA: TGTGCCAGCAGCCTCGGGACCTTTTCTACAGATACGCAGTATTTT. V usage is TRBV7-9 and J usage is TRBJ2-3, with D perhaps assigned TRBD1 or TRBD2 (5 bases each). CDR3 size: 15 residues. From germline, CDR1 is SEHNR and CDR2 FQNEAQ (reference sequence). Trimming took 5 bases from V and 3 from J, leaving 15 bases between them.

The chain uses TRBV6-1 and TRBJ1-6; 7 bases align to TRBD1. From germline, CDR1 is MNHNS and CDR2 SASEGT. The CDR3 is 13 residues long. The junction had 7 bases not matched to a gene; V was cut back by 6 bases and J by 11 bases. CDR3 amino acids: CASRLTGSTPLHF. The DNA of the CDR3 is TGTGCCAGCAGGTTGACAGGGAGTACACCCCTCCACTTT.

V is TRBV29-1 and J is TRBJ1-3; D unresolved. V lost 5 bases and J 0 bases, leaving 11 bases between the germline ends. Germline V CDR1 and CDR2: SQVTM, ANQGSEA. This CDR3 region has 14 residues. CDR3 sequence reads: CSVRLPFSGNTIYF. The CDR3 coding sequence is TGCAGCGTTCGTTTGCCGTTCTCTGGAAACACCATATATTTT.

The V and J genes are TRBV5-5 and TRBJ1-5; 7 bases match TRBD1. The CDR3 is 16 amino acids. Per the germline V gene, CDR1 is SGHKS and CDR2 is YYEKEE (reference sequence). Trimming removed 4 bases from V and 6 bases from J; junction bases left unmatched: 13. The CDR3: CASSPGGIADGQPQHF. The CDR3 region has the DNA TGTGCCAGCAGCCCAGGGGGAATTGCAGATGGTCAGCCCCAGCATTTT.

The V call is TRBV4-1, the J call TRBJ1-4, with 7 positions matching TRBD1. J was trimmed by 8 bases and V by 1 base; bases with no gene match: 13. CDR3 length: 17 residues. The germline gives CDR1 MGHRA, CDR2 YSYEKL. The CDR3 spells CASSQAFTGTEREKLFF. The CDR3 DNA reads as TGCGCCAGCAGCCAAGCGTTTACTGGGACAGAGAGAGAAAAACTGTTTTTT.

This clone has a single count. This sample also contains other DNA sequences that code for the same CDR3. V usage is TRBV7-3 and J usage is TRBJ2-1, with 11 bases that match TRBD2. After removal of 0 bases from V and 4 bases from J, the junction contained 2 bases not matched to a gene. The germline V gene has CDR1 SGHTA and CDR2 FQGTGA. This CDR3 has 16 amino acids. The CDR3 DNA follows: TGTGCCAGCAGCTTAACCGGGACTAGCGGATACAATGAGCAGTTCTTC. It is translated as CASSLTGTSGYNEQFF.